The clone carrying this T cell receptor (beta chain) occurred a few times. The data were taken from a study of early T cells in non-severe SARS-CoV-2 infection. The V segment lost 4 bases and the J segment 5 bases; nucleotides outside the gene matches: 8. The CDR3 contains 15 residues. CDR1 and CDR2 from the germline V gene are SGHRS and YFSETQ. TCRdb re-called the 5' RACE reads through MiXCR, storing one row per CDR3 protein. The sample contains around 72,000 distinct CDR3 sequences, about 9.5% of which appear only once. J is TRBJ2-1 and V is TRBV5-1, with 8 positions matching TRBD2. This sample comprised whole blood, obtained at baseline. The clonotype was recovered from an adult who was a healthcare worker with PCR-confirmed SARS-CoV-2 infection or an uninfected control (not recorded which). Here the CDR3 reads CASSRSGGQNNEQFF. The CDR3 coding sequence is TGCGCCAGCAGCCGAAGCGGGGGCCAAAACAATGAGCAGTTCTTC.